This TCR beta chain emerged from a study of blood T cell repertoires in COVID-19. Clones were sequenced by immunoSEQ multiplex PCR, and TCRdb holds only the in-frame ones, with some missing. The table includes around 92,000 clones, approximately 79% detected once. Germline CDR1 SGHTA, CDR2 FQGTGA. CDR3 length equals 15 residues. V was cut by 0 bases and J by 4 bases, with 10 bases left in between. The Seattle patients, enrolled during active infection, were followed longitudinally. This clone was observed a few times. The sequence was collected from a man aged 65 to 79 with COVID-19, enrolled during active disease. The rearrangement uses TRBV7-3 and TRBJ2-1; D is undetermined. Material for sequencing was peripheral blood. Written as DNA, the CDR3 is TGTGCCAGCAGCTTAACCTGGAGTAATTACAATGAGCAGTTCTTC. It codes for CASSLTWSNYNEQFF.